These 13 T cell receptor beta chains were all obtained from the same sample, sequenced in a study of T cell responses to AZD1222 COVID-19 vaccine. Only in-frame clones appear in the TCRdb table, and some are missing; sequencing was by immunoSEQ multiplex PCR. In the table there are approximately 130,000 clones, 88% of which are singletons. The sequencing used peripheral blood, collected 28 days after the second AZD1222 dose. The source of these receptors is an adult who received the AZD1222 COVID-19 vaccine.

The chain uses TRBV4-1 and TRBJ1-1; 7 bases fit TRBD1. The CDR3 contains 18 residues. CDR1 is MGHRA and CDR2 is YSYEKL in the germline V gene. The junction had 12 bases not matched to a gene; V was cut back by 0 bases and J by 2 bases. The CDR3 DNA reads TGCGCCAGCAGCCAAGAGCCCCCAGGGGGGTTTAGAAACACTGAAGCTTTCTTT. Translating it yields CASSQEPPGGFRNTEAFF.

The V and J genes are TRBV7-9 and TRBJ2-1; 12 nucleotides line up with TRBD2. V lost 6 bases and J lost 7; bases outside the gene matches: 10. Germline V gives CDR1 SEHNR, CDR2 FQNEAQ (reference sequence). The CDR3 consists of 16 residues. For the CDR3, the DNA is TGTGCCAGCAGTCCACCGCTAGCGGGGGGGCCAAATGAGCAGTTCTTC. The encoded protein is CASSPPLAGGPNEQFF.

This chain joins TRBV4-1 and TRBJ1-3; D remains unclear. CDR1 and CDR2 (germline): MGHRA, YSYEKL. V shed 4 bases and J shed 2 bases, with 9 bases lying between them. The length of the CDR3 is 14 residues. The CDR3: CASSLRSTGNTIYF. The CDR3 coding sequence is TGCGCCAGCAGCCTAAGATCGACTGGAAACACCATATATTTT.

A few counts support this clone. Other DNA sequences in this specimen translate into the identical CDR3. This sequence joins TRBV5-1 and TRBJ2-5, with 8 bases identical to TRBD1. This CDR3 comprises 17 residues. J lost 5 bases, V lost 1 base, and 13 bases had no gene match. CDR1 is SGHRS and CDR2 is YFSETQ in the germline V gene. The CDR3 sequence is CASSLSTGGRDGETQYF. DNA of the CDR3: TGCGCCAGCAGCTTGAGCACAGGGGGTCGGGATGGGGAGACCCAGTACTTC.

A few counts support this clone. The chain joins TRBV12-3 or TRBV12-4 to TRBJ2-7; the D gene is possibly TRBD2 (5 bases). Trimming took off 6 bases at V and 7 bases at J, with 13 bases between the two ends. The CDR3 sequence is 12 residues long. The CDR3 is CASRSDSGEQYF. The CDR3 region has the DNA TGTGCCAGCAGGTCAGACTCGGGAGAGCAGTACTTC.

V and J are TRBV18 and TRBJ1-6; the D gene is possibly TRBD1 (5 bases). V lost 3 bases, J lost 9 bases, and 12 bases lay in between. Germline loops: CDR1 KGHSH, CDR2 LQKENI. There are 14 residues in the CDR3. This chain's CDR3 is CASSPERGGSPLHF. The CDR3 nucleotides read TGTGCCAGCTCACCGGAAAGGGGAGGTTCACCCCTCCACTTT.

This clone was recorded once. The rearrangement links TRBV4-3 to TRBJ1-6; D remains ambiguous. This CDR3 is built from 14 residues. Trimming cost V 2 bases and J 8 bases, with 10 bases left between them. The germline gives CDR1 LGHNA, CDR2 YSLEER. The CDR3 loop reads CASSQKTLDSPLHF. CDR3 bases: TGCGCCAGCAGCCAAAAAACCCTCGATTCACCCCTCCACTTT.

The chain uses TRBV5-8 and TRBJ1-2; the D is unclear. The germline gives CDR1 SGHTS, CDR2 YDEGEE. V gave up 6 bases and J gave up 0 bases, with 9 bases separating them. This CDR3 has 13 amino acids. CDR3 residues: CASKQRANYGYTF. In DNA form, the CDR3 reads TGTGCCAGCAAACAGCGAGCTAACTATGGCTACACCTTC. Full variable domain (outside the CDR3, taken from reference TRBV5-8 and TRBJ1-2): EAGVTQSPTHLIKTRGQQATLRCSPISGHTSVYWYQQALGLGLQFLLWYDEGEERNRGNFPPRFSGRQFPNYSSELNVNALELEDSALYLCASKQRANYGYTFGSGTRLTVV.

The chain employs TRBV7-8 and TRBJ1-1; a weak D match, TRBD1 (5 bases). CDR3 size: 15 residues. Trimming removed 1 base at V and 5 bases at J, with 14 bases between. CDR1 SGHVS and CDR2 FQNEAQ come from the germline V gene. The DNA for the CDR3 is TGTGCCAGCAGCTTAGACGTGGGGGGAAGGACTGAAGCTTTCTTT. It encodes CASSLDVGGRTEAFF.

J is TRBJ2-3 and V is TRBV27; 12 bases fit TRBD2. The CDR3 is 16 residues long. After removal of 4 bases from V and 0 bases from J, the junction contained 2 bases not matched to a gene. Germline lookup yields CDR1 MNHEY and CDR2 SMNVEV (reference sequence). The CDR3 loop is CASSWGTSGSTDTQYF. The CDR3 region has the DNA TGTGCCAGCAGTTGGGGGACTAGCGGGAGCACAGATACGCAGTATTTT.

This clone was detected many times. This chain links TRBV4-2 with TRBJ2-2; TRBD2 matches at 8 bases. This CDR3 has 16 amino acids. Trimming took 1 base from V and 6 from J; bases not matched to a gene: 7. CDR1 and CDR2 from the germline V gene are LGHNA and YNFKEQ. CDR3 sequence (DNA): TGTGCCAGCAGCCAAGCCCGGGGGGGGTTGTCCGGGGAGCTGTTTTTT. Translation: CASSQARGGLSGELFF.

V and J are TRBV6-2 or TRBV6-3 and TRBJ1-5, with D hard to call. Germline CDR1 and CDR2: MNHEY and SVGEGT. Deletions cut 2 bases from V and 6 bases from J, with 14 bases between. This CDR3 spans 15 amino acids. The CDR3 spells CASSYIVGFRQPQHF. The CDR3 DNA is TGTGCCAGCAGTTACATCGTAGGGTTTCGTCAGCCCCAGCATTTT.

This chain uses TRBV6-5 with TRBJ1-2; 7 bases align to TRBD1. The ends lost 4 bases at V and 8 bases at J; junction bases unmatched: 4. Per germline, CDR1 MNHEY and CDR2 SVGAGI. This CDR3 is 12 amino acids long. CDR3 sequence (DNA): TGTGCCAGCAGTTCACAGGGGTTGGGCTACACCTTC. It encodes CASSSQGLGYTF.